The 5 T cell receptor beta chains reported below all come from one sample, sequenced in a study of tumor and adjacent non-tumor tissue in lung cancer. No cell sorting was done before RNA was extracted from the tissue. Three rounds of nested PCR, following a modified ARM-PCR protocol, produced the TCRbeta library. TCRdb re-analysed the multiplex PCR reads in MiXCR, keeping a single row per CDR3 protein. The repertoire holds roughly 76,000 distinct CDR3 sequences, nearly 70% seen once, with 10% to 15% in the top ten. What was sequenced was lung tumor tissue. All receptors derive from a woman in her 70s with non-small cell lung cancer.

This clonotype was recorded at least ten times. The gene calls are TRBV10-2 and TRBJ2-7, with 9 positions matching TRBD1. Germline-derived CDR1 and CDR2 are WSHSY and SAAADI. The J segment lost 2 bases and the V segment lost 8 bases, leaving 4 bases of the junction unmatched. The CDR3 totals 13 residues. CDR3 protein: CASSDRGTYEQYF. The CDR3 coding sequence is TGCGCCAGCTCTGACAGGGGGACCTACGAGCAGTACTTC.

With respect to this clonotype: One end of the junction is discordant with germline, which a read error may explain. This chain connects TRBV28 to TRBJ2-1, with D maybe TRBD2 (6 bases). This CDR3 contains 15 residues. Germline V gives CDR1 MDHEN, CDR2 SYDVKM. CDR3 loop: CAGSFVTIGSNEQFF. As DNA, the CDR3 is TGTGCCGGCAGTTTTGTGACTATCGGGAGTAATGAGCAGTTCTTC.

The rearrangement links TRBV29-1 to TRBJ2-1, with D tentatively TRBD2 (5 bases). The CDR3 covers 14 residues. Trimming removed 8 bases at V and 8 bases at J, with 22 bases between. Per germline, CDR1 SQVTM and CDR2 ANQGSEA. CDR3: CSSTDLGNLDEQFF. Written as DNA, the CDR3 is TGCAGCAGTACAGATCTCGGGAATCTCGATGAGCAGTTCTTC.

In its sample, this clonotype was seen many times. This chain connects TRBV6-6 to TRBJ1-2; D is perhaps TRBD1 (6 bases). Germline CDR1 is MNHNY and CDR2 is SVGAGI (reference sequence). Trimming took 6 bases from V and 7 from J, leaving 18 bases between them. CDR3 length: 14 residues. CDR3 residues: CASRAPGQESGYTF. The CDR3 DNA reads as TGTGCCAGCAGGGCACCGGGACAAGAGTCTGGCTACACCTTC.

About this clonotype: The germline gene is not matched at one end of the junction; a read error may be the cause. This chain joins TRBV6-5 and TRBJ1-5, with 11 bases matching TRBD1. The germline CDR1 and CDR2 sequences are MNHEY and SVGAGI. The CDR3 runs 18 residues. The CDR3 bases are TGTGCCAACAAACGAGGGACAGGGGGTAATTTTGGCAATCAACCCCAGCATTTT. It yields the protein CANKRGTGGNFGNQPQHF.